Here is one TCR beta chain with its context. The data are from a study of blood T cell repertoires in COVID-19. Clones were read by immunoSEQ multiplex PCR, and TCRdb kept only the in-frame ones, dropping some. The sample has 180,000 or so clones; under 85% are singletons. Trimming removed 6 bases from V and 13 bases from J, with 13 bases in between. This CDR3 is built from 10 residues. Germline loops: CDR1 DFQATT, CDR2 SNEGSKA (reference sequence). The chain is built from TRBV20-1 and TRBJ2-1, with D unclear. The specimen sequenced was peripheral blood. This clonotype was obtained from a man aged 60 to 75 who had recovered from COVID-19. The CDR3 loop reads CSATQKIQFF. CDR3 DNA sequence: TGCAGTGCCACTCAAAAGATTCAGTTCTTC.